This T cell receptor (beta chain) derives from a study of T cell repertoires in cytomegalovirus infection. Overall study context: Shared public TCR beta signatures pointed to both CMV infection and a matching HLA type. Overall study results and limits: CMV-specific HLA-C-restricted TCR beta clonotypes dominated the ex vivo response.

This CDR3 has 14 amino acids. Trimming took off 3 bases at V and 7 bases at J, with 15 bases between the two ends. Turning to this clonotype: Its antigen is undetermined.

TCRdb re-called the reads with MiXCR, one entry per CDR3 protein. This repertoire shows approximately 310,000 distinct CDR3 sequences, approximately 25% found once; its top ten account for about 14%. This material consisted of cultured PBMCs, taken from culture after CMV antigen stimulation. This chain uses TRBV12-3 or TRBV12-4 with TRBJ2-5, with a tentative D call TRBD2 (5 bases). The receptor comes from a human donor in good health (CMV status not recorded). Some clones in this sample may be carry-over from other donors' samples. DNA for the CDR3: TGTGCCAGCAGTTTTACACTGGGAGTGGGGACCCAGTACTTC. Its translation: CASSFTLGVGTQYF.